Below are 30 T cell receptor beta chains sequenced from a single sample in a study of CD8+ T cells in alopecia areata (dated by TCRdb to 2017 to 2018). Library preparation was by the immunoSEQ multiplex PCR assay. For TCR sequencing, RNA was extracted from every sample and reverse transcribed into cDNA to serve as template. TCRdb took this table from immuneACCESS and kept in-frame rearrangements with V and J called. Such tables lack part of the clones; where checked against another copy, unresolved V genes explain under half of the gap, and the rest is unexplained. The sample profile shows some 180,000 clones; about 63% of them were found once. The leading ten clones occupy under 2% of the sample. What this sample's time point label stands for: baseline before oral tofacitinib. The material sequenced was CD4+ T cells sorted from blood, taken at week 0. Receptor source: a human donor with alopecia areata.

DNA for the CDR3: TGTGCCAGCAGTCTTAAGCCTAACTATGGCTACACCTTC. Translating gives CASSLKPNYGYTF. This sequence joins TRBV27 and TRBJ1-2; no firm D call. There are 13 residues in the CDR3. Between the trimmed V and J ends, which lost 5 bases and 0 bases, there was a span of 7 bases. Looked up from germline, CDR1 is MNHEY and CDR2 is SMNVEV (reference sequence).

V gene TRBV29-1 combines with J gene TRBJ1-1; D gene uncertain. Germline values: CDR1 SQVTM, CDR2 ANQGSEA. The V end was cut by 5 bases, the J end by 2 bases, with 9 bases between. The CDR3 sequence is 12 residues long. CDR3 in amino acids: CSVTIINTEAFF. The CDR3, as DNA: TGCAGCGTTACGATTATTAACACTGAAGCTTTCTTT. Supplemented by reference TRBV29-1 and TRBJ1-1, the full variable domain reads SAVISQKPSRDICQRGTSLTIQCQVDSQVTMMFWYRQQPGQSLTLIATANQGSEATYESGFVIDKFPISRPNLTFSTLTVSNMSPEDSSIYLCSVTIINTEAFFGQGTRLTVV.

The chain is built from TRBV29-1 and TRBJ2-7; 7 bases align to TRBD2. This CDR3 is 13 amino acids long. In germline, CDR1 is SQVTM, CDR2 ANQGSEA. Trimming removed 0 bases from V and 7 bases from J; junction bases left unmatched: 6. CDR3 region: CSVEELATSEQYF. CDR3 nucleotide sequence: TGCAGCGTTGAAGAACTAGCGACTTCGGAGCAGTACTTC.

The V gene is TRBV27, the J gene TRBJ2-3; 7 bases fit TRBD2. The CDR3 is made up of 14 amino acids. Germline V lookup: CDR1 MNHEY, CDR2 SMNVEV (reference sequence). The junction had 4 bases not matched to a gene; V was cut back by 6 bases and J by 1 base. CDR3 sequence reads: CASRGGQGTDTQYF. The CDR3 bases are TGTGCCAGCAGGGGAGGGCAAGGCACAGATACGCAGTATTTT.

The chain uses TRBV5-6 and TRBJ2-7; D ambiguous. Germline V gives CDR1 SGHDT, CDR2 YYEEEE. Trimming took off 4 bases at V and 0 bases at J, with 11 bases between the two ends. This CDR3 is 14 amino acids long. The CDR3 DNA reads TGTGCCAGCAGCCTGACTCCCTCCTCCTACGAGCAGTACTTC. Its protein is CASSLTPSSYEQYF.

The chain joins TRBV7-2 to TRBJ2-3; TRBD2 is a possible D gene (6 bases). Trimming took off 1 base at V and 4 bases at J, with 18 bases between the two ends. This CDR3 contains 17 residues. Germline CDR1 and CDR2: SGHTA and FQGNSA. Here the CDR3 reads CASSLEPLGTGADTQYF. CDR3 DNA sequence: TGTGCCAGCAGCTTAGAACCCCTGGGGACTGGGGCAGATACGCAGTATTTT.

This clone was recorded once. The chain carries TRBV6-6 and TRBJ2-4; TRBD1 agrees at 8 bases. The CDR3 loop spans 13 amino acids. V shed 4 bases, J shed 7 bases, and the junction held 3 bases outside the gene matches. Per germline, CDR1 MNHNY and CDR2 SVGAGI (reference sequence). The CDR3 coding sequence is TGTGCCAGCAGTTCCCAGGGGGCGAACATTCAGTACTTC. Protein: CASSSQGANIQYF.

As to this clone: Other DNA sequences within the sample encode an identical CDR3. The J gene is TRBJ2-7, the V gene TRBV29-1; D is ambiguous. Germline lookup yields CDR1 SQVTM and CDR2 ANQGSEA. Deletions cut 4 bases from V and 4 bases from J, with 8 bases between. The CDR3 is 11 residues long. CDR3 protein: CSVGHLYEQYF. The CDR3 bases are TGCAGCGTTGGTCACTTGTACGAGCAGTACTTC.

The chain's CDR3 is CARGNRGNYNEQFF. CDR3 nucleotide sequence: TGTGCCCGAGGAAACAGGGGGAACTACAATGAGCAGTTCTTC. This rearrangement joins TRBV30 to TRBJ2-1, with 8 bases that match TRBD1. J gave up 3 bases and V 8 bases, and 9 bases lay outside the gene matches. Germline lookup yields CDR1 GTSNPN and CDR2 SVGIG (reference sequence). The CDR3 has 14 amino acids. Full variable domain (outside the CDR3, taken from reference TRBV30 and TRBJ2-1): SQTIHQWPATLVQPVGSPLSLECTVEGTSNPNLYWYRQAAGRGLQLLFYSVGIGQISSEVPQNLSASRPQDRQFILSSKKLLLSDSGFYLCARGNRGNYNEQFFGPGTRLTVL.

On this clone: The sample holds other DNA sequences that translate to the same CDR3. The chain employs TRBV7-9 and TRBJ2-3; a possible D gene is TRBD2 (5 bases). The V end lost 4 bases, the J end lost 1 base, and 6 bases lay between the germline ends. This CDR3 is 13 amino acids long. Germline-derived CDR1 and CDR2 are SEHNR and FQNEAQ (reference sequence). CDR3 nucleotide sequence: TGTGCCAGCAGCTCCGGGGGCACAGATACGCAGTATTTT. Amino acids: CASSSGGTDTQYF.

Comments on this clone: This specimen includes other DNA sequences encoding the same CDR3. The gene calls are TRBV30 and TRBJ1-2, with no clear D. Germline V gives CDR1 GTSNPN, CDR2 SVGIG (reference sequence). The CDR3 length is 12 residues. V lost 1 base and J lost 5, with 8 bases in between. CDR3 sequence (DNA): TGTGCCTGGAGTGCGGGCCTTTATGGCTACACCTTC. Translated: CAWSAGLYGYTF.

The V gene is TRBV6-6, the J gene TRBJ1-2, with a tentative D call TRBD1 (5 bases). Germline-derived CDR1 and CDR2 are MNHNY and SVGAGI (reference sequence). CDR3 size: 13 residues. V lost 6 bases, J lost 3 bases, and 11 bases lay in between. This CDR3 is CASRPRQHYGYTF. The CDR3 nucleotides are TGTGCCAGCAGGCCCCGACAGCACTATGGCTACACCTTC.

This clone was counted only a few times. This sequence joins TRBV18 and TRBJ2-5; weak D call: TRBD1 (5 bases). The germline V gene has CDR1 KGHSH and CDR2 LQKENI. V dropped 6 bases and J dropped 3 bases, with 11 bases sitting between them. The CDR3 is 13 amino acids. CDR3 loop: CASSPRGKETQYF. CDR3 coding DNA: TGTGCCAGCTCTCCTAGGGGAAAAGAGACCCAGTACTTC.

V and J are TRBV27 and TRBJ2-7, with 7 bases matching TRBD2. The CDR3 runs to 15 residues. J lost 5 bases, V lost 5 bases, and 12 bases had no gene match. The germline V gene has CDR1 MNHEY and CDR2 SMNVEV (reference sequence). CDR3 sequence (DNA): TGTGCCAGCAGTGGAGCGGGGCCCCCGCTCGACGAGCAGTACTTC. Translated, it gives CASSGAGPPLDEQYF.

CDR3 in amino acids: CASSSRGRLVSEQYF. The CDR3 DNA is TGTGCCAGCAGCTCTAGGGGGCGGCTGGTTAGCGAGCAGTACTTC. The rearrangement joins TRBV7-2 to TRBJ2-7; 7 bases are a match to TRBD1. Germline V CDR1 and CDR2: SGHTA, FQGNSA. V was pared by 4 bases and J by 6 bases, with 12 bases of the junction left unmatched. CDR3 length: 15 residues.

This clone was detected a few times. The V and J genes are TRBV15 and TRBJ2-3; no reliable D call. Trimming took off 3 bases at V and 5 bases at J, with 6 bases between the two ends. The germline CDR1 and CDR2 sequences are LNHNV and YYDKDF (reference sequence). CDR3 length equals 12 residues. DNA for the CDR3: TGTGCCACCAGCAGCCTAAGAGATACGCAGTATTTT. It codes for CATSSLRDTQYF.

This chain uses TRBV19 with TRBJ2-5; D is uncertain. The CDR3 length is 11 residues. V shed 8 bases and J shed 4 bases, with 8 bases lying between them. CDR1 is LNHDA and CDR2 is SQIVND in the germline V gene (reference sequence). The chain's CDR3 is CASGIGETQYF. DNA of the CDR3: TGTGCCAGTGGAATTGGAGAGACCCAGTACTTC.

This chain joins TRBV6-5 and TRBJ2-3, with a weak D call TRBD2 (6 bases). The CDR3 contains 14 residues. CDR1 and CDR2 from the germline V gene are MNHEY and SVGAGI. The V end lost 5 bases, the J end lost 5 bases, and 14 bases lay between the germline ends. CDR3 nucleotide sequence: TGTGCCAGCAGTAGTGGGACTTCCGGAGATACGCAGTATTTT. Translation gives CASSSGTSGDTQYF.

The V and J genes are TRBV7-9 and TRBJ2-3; 8 bases align to TRBD1. Per the germline V gene, CDR1 is SEHNR and CDR2 is FQNEAQ (reference sequence). The V and J ends lost 5 bases and 4 bases, in that order; junction bases with no gene match: 5. This CDR3 contains 14 residues. CDR3 in amino acids: CASSIRTGPDTQYF. The CDR3 region has the DNA TGTGCCAGCAGCATCAGGACAGGGCCAGATACGCAGTATTTT.

This sequence joins TRBV2 and TRBJ1-5; possible D gene TRBD1, 5 bases. Per the germline V gene, CDR1 is SNHLY and CDR2 is FYNNEI. The CDR3 loop spans 14 amino acids. V lost 6 bases, J lost 4 bases, and 13 bases lay in between. This CDR3 is CASSFTGLNQPQHF. In nucleotides, the CDR3 is TGTGCCAGCAGCTTTACAGGTCTGAATCAGCCCCAGCATTTT.

Only one count was recorded for this clone. This chain uses TRBV4-3 with TRBJ2-1; D gene ambiguous. Looked up from germline, CDR1 is LGHNA and CDR2 is YSLEER. Trimming removed 0 bases at V and 8 bases at J, with 17 bases between. The CDR3 has 16 residues. CDR3 loop: CASSQDLLPISYEQFF. The CDR3 nucleotides are TGCGCCAGCAGCCAAGATTTGCTACCCATCTCATATGAGCAGTTCTTC.

J is TRBJ1-1 and V is TRBV30, with D perhaps TRBD1 (5 bases). Trimming cost V 4 bases and J 8 bases, with 14 bases left between them. The CDR3 is made up of 12 amino acids. Germline-derived CDR1 and CDR2 are GTSNPN and SVGIG (reference sequence). The CDR3: CAWTLSGREAFF. The CDR3 DNA follows: TGTGCCTGGACCCTTTCGGGACGGGAAGCTTTCTTT.

This clone was recorded a few times. Additional DNA sequences in this sample encode the identical CDR3. The V call is TRBV30, the J call TRBJ1-1; D is ambiguous. The CDR3 is 12 amino acids. Trimming took 1 base from V and 0 from J, leaving 3 bases between them. Per germline, CDR1 GTSNPN and CDR2 SVGIG (reference sequence). This CDR3 reads CAWSGVNTEAFF. The CDR3, as DNA: TGTGCCTGGAGTGGTGTGAACACTGAAGCTTTCTTT.

This clone has only a few counts. The genes are TRBV11-2 and TRBJ1-2, with TRBD1 identical over 8 bases. V dropped 6 bases and J dropped 3; count of bases not matched to a gene: 3. Per the germline V gene, CDR1 is SGHAT and CDR2 is FQNNGV. The CDR3 length is 13 residues. The CDR3 protein is CASRPTGDYGYTF. In nucleotides, the CDR3 is TGTGCCAGCAGACCGACAGGGGACTATGGCTACACCTTC.

J is TRBJ1-2 and V is TRBV6-5; D might be TRBD1 (6 bases). The V end was cut by 6 bases, the J end by 7 bases, with 15 bases between. Germline CDR1 and CDR2: MNHEY and SVGAGI. This CDR3 has 13 residues. CDR3 nucleotides: TGTGCCAGCAGCATCGGACAGCTCAGTGGCTACACCTTC. Its translation is CASSIGQLSGYTF.

The rearrangement uses TRBV29-1 and TRBJ1-2; D ambiguous. Trimming removed 0 bases at V and 5 bases at J, with 10 bases between. Germline V gene sequence: CDR1 SQVTM, CDR2 ANQGSEA. CDR3 size: 13 residues. The CDR3 DNA sequence: TGCAGCGTTGAAGATTCCGGGGTTTATGGCTACACCTTC. This sequence encodes CSVEDSGVYGYTF.

The chain joins TRBV19 to TRBJ1-4; no firm D call. The V gene lost 5 bases and the J gene lost 8 bases, with 18 bases spanning the gap. The CDR3 is 15 amino acids. Germline CDR1 and CDR2: LNHDA and SQIVND (reference sequence). The CDR3 spells CASSPRGETDEKLFF. For the CDR3, the DNA is TGTGCCAGTAGTCCCCGAGGAGAAACGGACGAAAAACTGTTTTTT.

The rearrangement links TRBV29-1 to TRBJ1-3; 7 bases agree with TRBD1. CDR1 and CDR2 (germline): SQVTM, ANQGSEA. This CDR3 contains 15 residues. J gave up 0 bases and V 4 bases, and 6 bases lay outside the gene matches. CDR3 region: CSVGGQDVSGNTIYF. CDR3 coding DNA: TGCAGCGTTGGAGGACAGGACGTCTCTGGAAACACCATATATTTT.

The V call is TRBV29-1, the J call TRBJ2-1, with 13 bases identical to TRBD2. V trimming: 8 bases; J trimming: 7 bases; junction bases outside the gene matches: 5. Germline CDR1 is SQVTM and CDR2 is ANQGSEA. This CDR3 spans 13 amino acids. CDR3 coding DNA: TGCAGCACGGGACTAGCGGGGAATAATGAGCAGTTCTTC. Amino acids: CSTGLAGNNEQFF.

V and J are TRBV5-4 and TRBJ2-4; 7 bases agree with TRBD2. V lost 0 bases and J lost 0; bases outside the gene matches: 3. Germline CDR1 and CDR2: SGHNT and YYREEE (reference sequence). The CDR3 contains 16 residues. The CDR3 nucleotides read TGTGCCAGCAGCTTGGAATTAGCGGGAGCCAAAAACATTCAGTACTTC. Translation: CASSLELAGAKNIQYF.